This TCR beta chain was identified in a study of blood T cell repertoires in COVID-19. Looked up from germline, CDR1 is MNHEY and CDR2 is SVGAGI. V gave up 1 base and J gave up 6 bases, with 9 bases separating them. CDR3 size: 13 residues. Measured with immunoSEQ multiplex PCR; TCRdb has only the in-frame clones, and not every one. The table records 200,000 to 250,000 clones, 80% of them present only once. The sequence was obtained from a man under 40 with acute COVID-19. Sequences were obtained from PBMCs or T cells enriched from blood (not recorded which). The J gene is TRBJ1-2, the V gene TRBV6-5, with TRBD1 as a possible D gene (5 bases). The CDR3 reads CASSYYRSDGYTF. In DNA, the CDR3 is TGTGCCAGCAGTTACTACAGGTCCGATGGCTACACCTTC.